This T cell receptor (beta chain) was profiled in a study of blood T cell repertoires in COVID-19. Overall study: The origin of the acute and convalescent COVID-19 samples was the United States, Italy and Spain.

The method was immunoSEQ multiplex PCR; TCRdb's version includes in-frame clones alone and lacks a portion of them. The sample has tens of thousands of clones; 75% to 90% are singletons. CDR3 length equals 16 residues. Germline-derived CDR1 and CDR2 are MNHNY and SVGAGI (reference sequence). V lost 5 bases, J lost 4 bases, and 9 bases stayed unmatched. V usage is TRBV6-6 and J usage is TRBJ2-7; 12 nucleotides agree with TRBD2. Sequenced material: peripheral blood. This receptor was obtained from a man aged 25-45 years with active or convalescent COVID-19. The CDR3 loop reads CASSLGLAGGGYEQYV. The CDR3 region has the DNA TGTGCCAGCAGTCTGGGACTAGCGGGCGGGGGTTACGAGCAGTACGTC.